These 12 T cell receptor beta chains originate from one sample sequenced in a study of vaccination and CD4 T cells after COVID-19. With the Oncomine TCR Beta short-read assay, DNA from cultured CD4+ T cells was sequenced. TCRdb re-derived calls from the PCR reads in MiXCR, one entry per CDR3 protein. This sample has approximately 10,000 distinct CDR3 sequences, with roughly 47% found just once. Treatment indicated: roughly ten-day PBMC culture with coronavirus spike peptide pools or control peptides (ViraFEST assay). Their specific antigens are unknown. Sequenced sample: CD4+ T cells from blood, cultured in vitro. These receptors all come from a human donor who had recovered from COVID-19.

The CDR3 is CASSPIKGQGNQPQHF. CDR3 DNA: TGTGCCAGCAGCCCTATCAAGGGACAGGGCAATCAGCCCCAGCATTTT. The V gene is TRBV11-2, the J gene TRBJ1-5, with 8 bases matching TRBD1. The CDR3 covers 16 residues. Germline V gene lookup returns CDR1 SGHAT and CDR2 FQNNGV. J lost 2 bases, V lost 5 bases, and 8 bases had no gene match.

This rearrangement joins TRBV4-1 to TRBJ1-3; the match to TRBD1 covers 10 bases. The V gene's germline CDR1 is MGHRA and CDR2 YSYEKL. Trimming at V came to 3 bases and at J to 4 bases, leaving 3 bases not matched to a gene. The CDR3 has 15 residues. The CDR3 here is CASSQGTGAGNTIYF. CDR3 in DNA: TGCGCCAGCAGCCAGGGGACAGGGGCCGGAAACACCATATATTTT.

The table lists this clonotype with a few counts. The chain joins TRBV20-1 to TRBJ2-7; 8 bases line up with TRBD2. This CDR3 comprises 14 residues. Germline CDR1 and CDR2: DFQATT and SNEGSKA (reference sequence). Trimming cost V 3 bases and J 0 bases; bases outside gene matches: 4. The CDR3 loop is CSASRGGYSYEQYF. The CDR3 DNA sequence: TGCAGTGCTAGCCGCGGGGGGTACTCCTACGAGCAGTACTTC.

The genes are TRBV30 and TRBJ1-3, with D hard to call. The CDR3 loop spans 15 amino acids. The germline V gene encodes CDR1 GTSNPN and CDR2 SVGIG (reference sequence). V gave up 3 bases and J gave up 0 bases, with 12 bases separating them. The CDR3 here is CAWSGRLFSGNTIYF. CDR3 DNA: TGTGCCTGGAGCGGCAGACTGTTCTCTGGAAACACCATATATTTT.

The chain employs TRBV7-2 and TRBJ2-3, with TRBD2 identical over 9 bases. The germline V gene has CDR1 SGHTA and CDR2 FQGNSA. The V gene end was trimmed by 6 bases and the J gene end by 3 bases; junction bases not matched to a gene: 4. The CDR3 length is 14 residues. In nucleotides, the CDR3 is TGTGCCAGCAGGCTAGCGGGGCGAACAGATACGCAGTATTTT. It yields the protein CASRLAGRTDTQYF.

The chain has TRBV20-1 and TRBJ2-3; D might be TRBD2 (7 bases). The V gene's germline CDR1 is DFQATT and CDR2 SNEGSKA (reference sequence). Trimming left V 6 bases short and J 6 bases short, with 22 bases between. CDR3 size: 15 residues. The DNA for the CDR3 is TGCAGTGCCCCCAATCGGGCGGGGGCGGGGGATACGCAGTATTTT. Amino acids: CSAPNRAGAGDTQYF.

The chain links TRBV10-2 to TRBJ1-5, with D uncertain. Trimming shortened V by 3 bases and J by 6 bases, and 6 bases separated the two germline ends. The CDR3 spans 12 residues. Looked up from germline, CDR1 is WSHSY and CDR2 is SAAADI. CDR3 loop: CASSERVQPQHF. The CDR3 DNA reads as TGCGCCAGCAGTGAACGGGTTCAGCCCCAGCATTTT.

The rearrangement links TRBV7-6 to TRBJ2-5; possible D gene TRBD1, 5 bases. Looked up from germline, CDR1 is SGHVS and CDR2 is FNYEAQ. V dropped 3 bases and J dropped 5 bases, with 10 bases sitting between them. CDR3 length equals 13 residues. CDR3 bases: TGTGCCAGCAGCTTCAGGGCGCGGGAGACCCAGTACTTC. It specifies CASSFRARETQYF.

The V gene is TRBV11-2, the J gene TRBJ1-1; D gene uncertain. The germline V gene has CDR1 SGHAT and CDR2 FQNNGV. V lost 1 base and J 6 bases, leaving 9 bases between the germline ends. The CDR3 contains 13 residues. As DNA, the CDR3 is TGTGCCAGCAGCTTAGTAAGCGTACCTGAAGCTTTCTTT. Amino acid sequence: CASSLVSVPEAFF.

Worth noting for this clonotype: A clone one base away is much larger, so this may be a read error. The V gene is TRBV6-2 or TRBV6-3, the J gene TRBJ1-5, with 7 bases matching TRBD1. Germline V CDR1 and CDR2: MNHEY, SVGEGT. The CDR3 loop spans 15 amino acids. The CDR3 loop reads CVSSSDRELNQPQHF. The CDR3 DNA is TGTGTCAGCAGCTCCGACAGGGAGCTAAATCAGCCCCAGCATTTT.

This chain connects TRBV2 to TRBJ2-2; 9 nucleotides align to TRBD1. From germline, CDR1 is SNHLY and CDR2 FYNNEI. V was clipped by 7 bases and J by 2 bases; unmatched bases: 2. The CDR3 runs 14 residues. The CDR3 sequence: CASKGQGNTGELFF. CDR3 sequence (DNA): TGTGCCAGCAAGGGACAGGGTAACACCGGGGAGCTGTTTTTT.

The rearrangement links TRBV6-1 to TRBJ2-1; TRBD2 might be the D (7 bases). The ends were cut back, 7 bases at V and 12 bases at J, with 19 bases in the middle. CDR1 is MNHNS, CDR2 SASEGT, per germline. The CDR3 length is 13 residues. CDR3 nucleotides: TGTGCCAGCACCATGGGGGGGGGCCCCGGGCAGTTCTTC. It is translated as CASTMGGGPGQFF.